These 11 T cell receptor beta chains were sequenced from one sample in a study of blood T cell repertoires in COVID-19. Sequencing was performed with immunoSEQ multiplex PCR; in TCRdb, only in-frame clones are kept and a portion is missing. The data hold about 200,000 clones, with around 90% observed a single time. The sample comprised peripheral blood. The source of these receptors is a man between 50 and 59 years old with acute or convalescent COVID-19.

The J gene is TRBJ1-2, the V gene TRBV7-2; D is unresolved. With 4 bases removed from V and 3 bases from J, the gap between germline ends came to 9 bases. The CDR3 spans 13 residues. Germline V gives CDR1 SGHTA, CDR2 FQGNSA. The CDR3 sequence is CASSSTSYYGYTF. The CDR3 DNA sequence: TGTGCCAGCAGCTCCACCAGTTACTATGGCTACACCTTC.

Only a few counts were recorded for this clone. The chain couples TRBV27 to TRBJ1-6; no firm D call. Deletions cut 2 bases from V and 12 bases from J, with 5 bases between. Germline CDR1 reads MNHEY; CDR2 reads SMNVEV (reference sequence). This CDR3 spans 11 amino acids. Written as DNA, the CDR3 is TGTGCCAGCAGTTTACTAGAACCCCTCCACTTT. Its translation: CASSLLEPLHF.

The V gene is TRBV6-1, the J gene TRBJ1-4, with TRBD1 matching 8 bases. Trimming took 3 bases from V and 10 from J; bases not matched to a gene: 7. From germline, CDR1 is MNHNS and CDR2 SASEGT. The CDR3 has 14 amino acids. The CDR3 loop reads CASSETGDFGKLFF. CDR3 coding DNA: TGTGCCAGCAGTGAGACAGGGGATTTTGGAAAACTGTTTTTT.

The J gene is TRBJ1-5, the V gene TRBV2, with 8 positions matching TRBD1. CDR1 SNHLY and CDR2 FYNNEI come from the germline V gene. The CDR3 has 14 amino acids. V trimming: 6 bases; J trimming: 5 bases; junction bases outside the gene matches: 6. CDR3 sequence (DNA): TGTGCCAGCAGCCTACAGGGGGTCTATCAGCCCCAGCATTTT. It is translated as CASSLQGVYQPQHF.

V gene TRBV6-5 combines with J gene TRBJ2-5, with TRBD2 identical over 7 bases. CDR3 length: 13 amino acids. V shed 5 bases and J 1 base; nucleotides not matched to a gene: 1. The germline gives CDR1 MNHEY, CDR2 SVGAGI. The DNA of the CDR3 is TGTGCCAGCAGTCGGACTAGCCAAGAGACCCAGTACTTC. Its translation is CASSRTSQETQYF.

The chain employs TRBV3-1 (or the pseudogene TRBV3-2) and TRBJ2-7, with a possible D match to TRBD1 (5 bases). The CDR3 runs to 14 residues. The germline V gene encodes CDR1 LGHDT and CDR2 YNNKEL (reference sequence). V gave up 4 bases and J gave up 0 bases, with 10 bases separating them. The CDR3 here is CASSPPTASYEQYF. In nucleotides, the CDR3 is TGTGCCAGCAGCCCCCCGACAGCCTCCTACGAGCAGTACTTC.

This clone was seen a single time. For the CDR3, the DNA is TGTGCCAGCAGCGTAACAGGGGGCCGGTACGAGCAGTACGTC. It translates to CASSVTGGRYEQYV. This chain connects TRBV6-5 to TRBJ2-7; 9 nucleotides agree with TRBD1. V was clipped by 6 bases and J by 4 bases; unmatched bases: 7. The CDR3 spans 14 residues. Per the germline V gene, CDR1 is MNHEY and CDR2 is SVGAGI.

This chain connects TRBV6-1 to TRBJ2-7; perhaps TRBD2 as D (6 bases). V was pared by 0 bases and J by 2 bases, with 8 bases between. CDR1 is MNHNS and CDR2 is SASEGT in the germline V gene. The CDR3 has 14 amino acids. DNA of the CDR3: TGTGCCAGCAGTGAAGCAGGGGAGGCCTACGAGCAGTACGTC. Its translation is CASSEAGEAYEQYV.

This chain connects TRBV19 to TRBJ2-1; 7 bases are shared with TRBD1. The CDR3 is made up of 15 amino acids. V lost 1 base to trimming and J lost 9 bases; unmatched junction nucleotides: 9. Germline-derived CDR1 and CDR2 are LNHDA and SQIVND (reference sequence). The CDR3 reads CASSIGDRDRAEQFF. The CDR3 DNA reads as TGTGCCAGTAGTATAGGAGACAGGGATCGGGCTGAGCAGTTCTTC.

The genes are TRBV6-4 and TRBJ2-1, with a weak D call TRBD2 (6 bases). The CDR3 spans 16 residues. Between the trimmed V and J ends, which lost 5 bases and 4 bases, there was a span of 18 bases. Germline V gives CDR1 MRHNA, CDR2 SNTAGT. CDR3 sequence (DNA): TGTGCCAGCAGTCCCAGAGTGGCGGGACCTTACAATGAGCAGTTCTTC. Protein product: CASSPRVAGPYNEQFF.

The CDR3, as DNA: TGTGCCAGCTCACCCATAACAGCGAACACCGGGGAGCTGTTTTTT. This encodes CASSPITANTGELFF. The chain combines TRBV18 with TRBJ2-2, with unresolved D. The CDR3 length is 15 residues. Germline values: CDR1 KGHSH, CDR2 LQKENI. Trimming stripped 3 bases from V and 0 bases from J, with 8 bases between.